One sample yielded the 15 T cell receptor beta chains listed below, sequenced in a study of human T cells and chemical hapten exposure. Individual cDNA molecules (in the library) carried attached unique molecular identifiers. TCRdb reprocessed the reads with MiXCR, giving one entry per CDR3 protein. The table has about 120,000 distinct CDR3 sequences, approximately 9% seen once. Total RNA extraction was carried out from unfractionated whole blood. Sequenced sample: whole blood. The source is a human donor in good health. Some clones in this sample may be carry-over from other donors' samples.

The chain joins TRBV14 to TRBJ2-2; D unclear. V lost 4 bases to trimming and J lost 4 bases, with 16 bases between them. This CDR3 comprises 16 residues. CDR1 is SGHDN and CDR2 is FVKESK in the germline V gene. CDR3 residues: CASSPLGQEFTGELFF. The CDR3 DNA follows: TGTGCCAGCAGCCCCCTCGGGCAGGAATTCACCGGGGAGCTGTTTTTT.

This clonotype was detected a few times. J is TRBJ2-3 and V is TRBV5-1; D not resolved. The V and J ends lost 4 bases and 0 bases respectively, with 15 bases between them. There are 16 residues in the CDR3. Per the germline V gene, CDR1 is SGHRS and CDR2 is YFSETQ. The CDR3 is CASSLARLSSTDTQYF. In nucleotides, the CDR3 is TGCGCCAGCAGCCTCGCGCGGTTATCCAGCACAGATACGCAGTATTTT.

This chain links TRBV12-3 or TRBV12-4 with TRBJ1-2; 9 bases line up with TRBD1. V dropped 1 base and J dropped 4; count of bases not matched to a gene: 13. CDR3 size: 18 residues. Here the CDR3 DNA reads TGTGCCAGCAGTTTAGGGCTGCGGGACAGGGTGGGTGGCTATGGCTACACCTTC. Its protein is CASSLGLRDRVGGYGYTF.

A remark on this clonotype: This could be a read error, since a much larger clone is one nucleotide away. The chain employs TRBV4-1 and TRBJ1-2; D gene ambiguous. V shed 0 bases and J shed 9 bases, with 20 bases lying between them. The germline gives CDR1 MGHRA, CDR2 YSYEKL. The CDR3 runs to 16 residues. This CDR3 is CASSQDGPGALYSYTF. The CDR3, as DNA: TGCGCCAGCAGCCAAGATGGGCCAGGAGCTTTATATAGCTACACCTTC.

For the CDR3, the DNA is TGTGCCAGCAGTGAATACACCCTAGACAGGGTCTATGAGCAGTTCTTC. Its translation: CASSEYTLDRVYEQFF. The chain employs TRBV25-1 and TRBJ2-1; 7 nucleotides match TRBD1. Germline V CDR1 and CDR2: MGHDK, SYGVNS. The trim removed 0 bases at V and 8 bases at J, leaving 10 bases unmatched. The CDR3 spans 16 residues.

This clonotype was seen many times. The V call is TRBV6-5, the J call TRBJ1-2; 10 bases match TRBD1. CDR3 length equals 20 residues. Germline V gene lookup returns CDR1 MNHEY and CDR2 SVGAGI. The ends lost 0 bases at V and 0 bases at J; junction bases unmatched: 13. The CDR3 DNA reads as TGTGCCAGCAGTTACTCAGCTCCGGGACAGGGGAGTCGATCTAACTATGGCTACACCTTC. The encoded protein is CASSYSAPGQGSRSNYGYTF.

V is TRBV4-3 and J is TRBJ2-7; D remains unclear. This CDR3 is 16 amino acids long. V was clipped by 1 base and J by 1 base, with 14 bases between them. CDR1 is LGHNA and CDR2 is YSLEER in the germline V gene. The CDR3 loop is CASSQGYGRASYEQYF. The CDR3 nucleotides read TGCGCCAGCAGCCAAGGTTATGGTCGAGCGTCCTACGAGCAGTACTTC.

The chain links TRBV19 to TRBJ2-3; D possibly uses TRBD1 or TRBD2 (5 bases each). The CDR3 length is 17 residues. Trimming stripped 3 bases from V and 5 bases from J, with 21 bases between. Germline V CDR1 and CDR2: LNHDA, SQIVND (reference sequence). The CDR3 coding sequence is TGTGCCAGTAGTATCGGGGTTCGGCAGGGTGGAATAGATACGCAGTATTTT. It is translated as CASSIGVRQGGIDTQYF.

This clonotype was detected only a few times. The CDR3 bases are TGTGCCAGCAGCTCCAAAGGGACACTTGACACAGATACGCAGTATTTT. It is translated as CASSSKGTLDTDTQYF. V gene TRBV7-9 combines with J gene TRBJ2-3; D possibly corresponds to TRBD1 (6 bases). The CDR3 covers 16 residues. Trimming took off 4 bases at V and 2 bases at J, with 16 bases between the two ends. Germline V lookup: CDR1 SEHNR, CDR2 FQNEAQ (reference sequence).

This clonotype was counted at least ten times. V and J are TRBV18 and TRBJ1-5, with 9 bases identical to TRBD1. The CDR3 runs 16 residues. Germline V gene sequence: CDR1 KGHSH, CDR2 LQKENI. Trimming took 3 bases from V and 4 from J; bases not matched to a gene: 7. The CDR3, as DNA: TGTGCCAGCTCACCTGGGGACAGGGTGGGGAATCAGCCCCAGCATTTT. Its translation: CASSPGDRVGNQPQHF.

This clonotype has at least ten counts. This chain links TRBV7-8 with TRBJ2-5; 7 bases are shared with TRBD1. The CDR3 has 14 residues. Trimming took 5 bases from V and 4 from J; bases not matched to a gene: 7. Germline V lookup: CDR1 SGHVS, CDR2 FQNEAQ. CDR3: CASSPRQGGETQYF. Here the CDR3 DNA reads TGTGCCAGCAGCCCACGACAGGGTGGAGAGACCCAGTACTTC. Variable domain in full (rest from reference TRBV7-8 and TRBJ2-5): GAGVSQSPRYKVAKRGQDVALRCDPISGHVSLFWYQQALGQGPEFLTYFQNEAQLDKSGLPSDRFFAERPEGSVSTLKIQRTQQEDSAVYLCASSPRQGGETQYFGPGTRLLVL.

The chain couples TRBV4-2 to TRBJ2-7; 14 bases are shared with TRBD2. J lost 4 bases, V lost 4 bases, and 6 bases had no gene match. Looked up from germline, CDR1 is LGHNA and CDR2 is YNFKEQ. The CDR3 has 16 amino acids. The CDR3: CASSPRTSGGYYEQYF. In DNA form, the CDR3 reads TGTGCCAGCAGCCCACGGACTAGCGGGGGGTATTACGAGCAGTACTTC.

This clonotype was observed at least ten times. The chain combines TRBV9 with TRBJ2-7; a weak D match, TRBD1 (6 bases). The ends were cut back, 9 bases at V and 4 bases at J, with 14 bases in the middle. The CDR3 loop spans 12 amino acids. Germline values: CDR1 SGDLS, CDR2 YYNGEE. The CDR3 nucleotides are TGTGCCACCGGCAGGACAGCGTACGAGCAGTACTTC. Protein sequence: CATGRTAYEQYF. Using reference TRBV9 and TRBJ2-7 for the parts outside the CDR3, the full variable domain is DSGVTQTPKHLITATGQRVTLRCSPRSGDLSVYWYQQSLDQGLQFLIQYYNGEERAKGNILERFSAQQFPDLHSELNLSSLELGDSALYFCATGRTAYEQYFGPGTRLTVT.

The rearrangement uses TRBV20-1 and TRBJ2-7; 9 bases align to TRBD1. The CDR3 extends over 15 amino acids. The ends lost 0 bases at V and 1 base at J; junction bases unmatched: 4. Germline CDR1 and CDR2: DFQATT and SNEGSKA (reference sequence). CDR3: CSAREGTGPSYEQYF. For the CDR3, the DNA is TGCAGTGCTAGAGAAGGGACAGGGCCGTCCTACGAGCAGTACTTC.

This clonotype was seen a handful of times. V gene TRBV6-9 combines with J gene TRBJ2-7; D is unresolved. Per the germline V gene, CDR1 is MNHGY and CDR2 is SVAAGI. Trimming left V 6 bases short and J 5 bases short, with 11 bases between. The CDR3 covers 12 residues. The CDR3 coding sequence is TGTGCCAGCAGGAGTGCAGGCGACGAGCAGTACTTC. Encoded protein: CASRSAGDEQYF.